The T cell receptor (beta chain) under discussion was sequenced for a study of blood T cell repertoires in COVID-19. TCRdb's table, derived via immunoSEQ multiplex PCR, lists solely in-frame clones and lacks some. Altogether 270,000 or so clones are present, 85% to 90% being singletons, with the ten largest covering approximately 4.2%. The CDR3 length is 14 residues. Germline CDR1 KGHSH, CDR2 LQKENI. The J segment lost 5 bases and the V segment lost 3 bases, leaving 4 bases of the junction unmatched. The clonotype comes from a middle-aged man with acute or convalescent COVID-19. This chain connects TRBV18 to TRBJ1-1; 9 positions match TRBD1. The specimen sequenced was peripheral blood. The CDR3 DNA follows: TGTGCCAGCTCACCGACAGGGGGGGGAACTGAAGCTTTCTTT. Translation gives CASSPTGGGTEAFF.